This T cell receptor (beta chain) is from a study of cytomegalovirus exposure and HLA in healthy donors. The PCR used 60 Vbeta and 13 Jbeta primers. Data came from immunoSEQ multiplex PCR; TCRdb stores just in-frame clones and leaves some out. This sample carries about 120,000 clones, around 73% of them seen once, and the ten largest clones take about a tenth. Regarding this clone: The antigen remains unidentified.

Study conclusions and caveats: Among TCR beta chains, those listed as cytomegalovirus-associated numbered about 160. At a 0.05 false discovery rate, a later analysis found approximately 17,000 TCR beta sequences to be associated with HLA alleles. A later analysis found TCR association rates differed by HLA locus, highest for DRB1 and lowest for HLA-C.

Germline lookup yields CDR1 SGHTA and CDR2 FQGNSA. The CDR3 has 14 residues. Trimming shortened V by 5 bases and J by 4 bases, and 12 bases separated the two germline ends. Source material: PBMCs. The TCR was taken from a man aged 25 to 40 in good health and CMV-seropositive. The rearrangement links TRBV7-2 to TRBJ2-1; D is perhaps TRBD1 (6 bases). The CDR3 bases are TGTGCCAGCAGCCAGGGGTGGGGGTACAATGAGCAGTTCTTC. This sequence encodes CASSQGWGYNEQFF.